This TCR beta chain derives from a study of T cells in Graves' hyperthyroidism and ophthalmopathy. Germline-derived CDR1 and CDR2 are MDHEN and SYDVKM. The V gene end was trimmed by 2 bases and the J gene end by 4 bases; junction bases not matched to a gene: 5. The CDR3 is 16 amino acids. The study's findings and limits: Within blood appeared most thyroid clonotypes that had expanded above 0.001.

Note on this clonotype: Its matching antigen is unknown.

Cells are PBMCs isolated from 10 ml of fresh blood. RNA transcripts yielded amplified TCR beta CDR3 regions. HTBI primers were the set used in a first-round RT-PCR of the TCR CDR3. TCRdb recomputed calls from the multiplex PCR reads with MiXCR, one row per CDR3 protein. The sample includes hundreds of thousands of distinct CDR3 sequences, about 14% of them seen just once. This chain links TRBV28 with TRBJ1-1, with 12 bases fitting TRBD1. The sample taken for sequencing was blood. This clonotype originated in a woman aged 45-60 years with Graves' ophthalmopathy. CDR3 residues: CASSLLGTGGGTEAFF. CDR3 nucleotides: TGTGCCAGCAGTTTACTCGGGACAGGGGGCGGCACTGAAGCTTTCTTT.